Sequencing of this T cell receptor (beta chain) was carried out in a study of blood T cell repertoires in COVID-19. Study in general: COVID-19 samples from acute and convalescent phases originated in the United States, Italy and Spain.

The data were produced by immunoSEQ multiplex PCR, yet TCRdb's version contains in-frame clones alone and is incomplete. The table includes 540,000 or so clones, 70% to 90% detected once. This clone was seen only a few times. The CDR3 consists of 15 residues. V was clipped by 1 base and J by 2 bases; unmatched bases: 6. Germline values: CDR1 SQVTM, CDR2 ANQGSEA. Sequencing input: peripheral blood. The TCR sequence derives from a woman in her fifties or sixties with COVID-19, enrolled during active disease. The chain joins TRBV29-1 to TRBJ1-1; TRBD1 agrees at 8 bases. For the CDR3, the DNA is TGCAGCGTTGAAGGGCAGGGGGCAACAAACACTGAAGCTTTCTTT. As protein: CSVEGQGATNTEAFF.